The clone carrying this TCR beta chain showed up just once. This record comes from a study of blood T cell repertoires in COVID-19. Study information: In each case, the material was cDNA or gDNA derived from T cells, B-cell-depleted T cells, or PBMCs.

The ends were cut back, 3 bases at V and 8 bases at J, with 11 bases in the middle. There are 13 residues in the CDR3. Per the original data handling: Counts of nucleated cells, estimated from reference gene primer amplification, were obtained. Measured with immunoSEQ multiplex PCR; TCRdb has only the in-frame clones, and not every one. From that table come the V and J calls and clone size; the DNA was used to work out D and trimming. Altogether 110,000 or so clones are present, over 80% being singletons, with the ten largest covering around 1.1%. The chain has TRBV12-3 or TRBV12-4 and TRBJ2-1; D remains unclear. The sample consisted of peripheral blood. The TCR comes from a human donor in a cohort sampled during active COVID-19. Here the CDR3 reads CASSFSRSHEQFF. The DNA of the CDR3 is TGTGCCAGCAGTTTTTCTCGGAGCCATGAGCAGTTCTTC.